The sequence of this TCR beta chain was determined in a study of cytomegalovirus exposure and HLA in healthy donors. Looking at the study overall: Among approximately 390 genotyped donors, roughly 80% fell in the Caucasian-associated ancestry cluster.

A multiplex PCR was run with 60 Vbeta primers and 13 Jbeta primers. The table came from immunoSEQ multiplex PCR; TCRdb's copy has only in-frame clones and leaves some out. The sample lists about 100,000 clones; about 80% were seen once. Germline V gene sequence: CDR1 MNHEY, CDR2 SVGAGI. The CDR3 runs to 13 residues. V lost 2 bases, J lost 8 bases, and 9 bases lay in between. The source of this sequence is a female donor in good health and CMV-seropositive. This sequence joins TRBV6-5 and TRBJ1-4, with D unclear. The sequenced material came from PBMCs. The CDR3 region is CASSYTAGEKLFF. The CDR3 bases are TGTGCCAGCAGTTACACAGCTGGGGAAAAACTGTTTTTT.